The clone carrying this T cell receptor beta chain was detected a few times. Its antigen remains unidentified. The junction does not match germline at one end; this may be a read error. The data were obtained in a study of metastatic and nonmetastatic thyroid tumors. At the level of the study: Repertoire comparisons spanned blood and tumor or nodule tissue from malignant and benign thyroid patients. The study, taken as a whole, reports: Within blood and tumor, benign nodules reportedly had significantly lower TCR beta diversity than malignant thyroid tumors did.

The germline CDR1 and CDR2 sequences are LNHDA and SQIVND (reference sequence). This CDR3 comprises 15 residues. No patient received treatment before thyroid surgery. As processed by the authors: For papillary thyroid cancer, a distant-metastasis classifier was constructed from CDR3 differences observed across clinicopathological groups. Using MiXCR, TCRdb reanalyzed the PCR reads. TCRdb's processing, not the study's, gives the V and J calls here. The sample lists 25,000 to 30,000 clones, under 30% occurring once. The source is a female donor with papillary thyroid cancer or a benign thyroid nodule (not recorded which). Some clones in this sample may be carry-over from other donors' samples. Source material: blood. The V and J genes are TRBV19 and TRBJ1-5; TRBD1 agrees at 10 bases. The CDR3: CDSSIRDRGVVPQHF. The CDR3 nucleotides read TGTGACAGTAGTATACGGGACAGGGGCGTTGTGCCCCAGCATTTT.